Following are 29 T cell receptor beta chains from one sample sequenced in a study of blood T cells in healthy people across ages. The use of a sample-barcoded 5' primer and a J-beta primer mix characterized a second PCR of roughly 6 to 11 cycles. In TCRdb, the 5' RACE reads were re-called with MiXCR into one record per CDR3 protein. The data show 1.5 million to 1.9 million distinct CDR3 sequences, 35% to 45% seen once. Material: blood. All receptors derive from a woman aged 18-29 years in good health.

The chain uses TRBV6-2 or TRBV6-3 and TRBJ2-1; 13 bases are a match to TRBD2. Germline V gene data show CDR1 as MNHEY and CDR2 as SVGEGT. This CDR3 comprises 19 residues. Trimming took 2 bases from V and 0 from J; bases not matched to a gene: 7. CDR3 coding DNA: TGTGCCAGCAGTTACGAGACTAGCGGGAGGACTGCCTCCTACAATGAGCAGTTCTTC. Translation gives CASSYETSGRTASYNEQFF.

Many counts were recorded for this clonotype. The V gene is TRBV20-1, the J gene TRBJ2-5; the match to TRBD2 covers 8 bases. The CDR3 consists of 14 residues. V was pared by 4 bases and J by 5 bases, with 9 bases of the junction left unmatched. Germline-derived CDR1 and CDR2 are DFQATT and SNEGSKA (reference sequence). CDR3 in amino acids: CSAKAGVGMETQYF. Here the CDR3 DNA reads TGCAGTGCTAAAGCGGGGGTCGGGATGGAGACCCAGTACTTC.

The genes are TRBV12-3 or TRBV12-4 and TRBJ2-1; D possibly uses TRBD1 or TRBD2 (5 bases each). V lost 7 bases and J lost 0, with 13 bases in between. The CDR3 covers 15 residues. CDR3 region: CASTFQGDSYNEQFF. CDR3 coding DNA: TGTGCCAGCACCTTTCAGGGAGACTCCTACAATGAGCAGTTCTTC.

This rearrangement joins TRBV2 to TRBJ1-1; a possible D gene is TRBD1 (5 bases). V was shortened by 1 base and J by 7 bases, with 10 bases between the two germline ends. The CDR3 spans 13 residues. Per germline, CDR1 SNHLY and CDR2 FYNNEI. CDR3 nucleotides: TGTGCCAGCAGTGAAGAGGCAGGGATTGAAGCTTTCTTT. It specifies CASSEEAGIEAFF.

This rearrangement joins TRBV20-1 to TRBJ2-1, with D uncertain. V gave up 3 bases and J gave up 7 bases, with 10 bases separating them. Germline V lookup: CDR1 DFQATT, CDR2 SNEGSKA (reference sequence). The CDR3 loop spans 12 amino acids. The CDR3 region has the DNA TGCAGTGCTAGGGGTTCTAGTAATGAGCAGTTCTTC. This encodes CSARGSSNEQFF.

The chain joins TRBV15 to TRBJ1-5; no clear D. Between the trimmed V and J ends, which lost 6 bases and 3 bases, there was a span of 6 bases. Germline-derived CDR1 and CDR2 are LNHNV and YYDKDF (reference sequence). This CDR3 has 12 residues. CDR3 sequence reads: CATREDNQPQHF. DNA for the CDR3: TGTGCCACCAGGGAAGACAATCAGCCCCAGCATTTT.

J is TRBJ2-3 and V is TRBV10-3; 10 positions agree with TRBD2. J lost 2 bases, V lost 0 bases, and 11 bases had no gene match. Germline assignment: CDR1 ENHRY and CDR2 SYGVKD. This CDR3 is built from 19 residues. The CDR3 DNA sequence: TGTGCCATCAGTGAGTCTGAAACCTTTAGCGGGGGGATCACAGATACGCAGTATTTT. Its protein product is CAISESETFSGGITDTQYF.

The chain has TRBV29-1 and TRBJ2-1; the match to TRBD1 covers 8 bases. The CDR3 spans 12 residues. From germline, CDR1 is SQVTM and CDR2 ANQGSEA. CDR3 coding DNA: TGCAACGTCGCCAGACAGGGGATAGAACAGTTCTTC. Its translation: CNVARQGIEQFF.

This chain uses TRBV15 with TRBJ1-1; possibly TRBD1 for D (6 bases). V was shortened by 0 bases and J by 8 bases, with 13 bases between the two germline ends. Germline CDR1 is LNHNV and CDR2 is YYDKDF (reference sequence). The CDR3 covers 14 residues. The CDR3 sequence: CATSRDSGGTEAFF. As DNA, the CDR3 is TGTGCCACCAGCAGAGATAGTGGTGGGACAGAAGCTTTCTTT.

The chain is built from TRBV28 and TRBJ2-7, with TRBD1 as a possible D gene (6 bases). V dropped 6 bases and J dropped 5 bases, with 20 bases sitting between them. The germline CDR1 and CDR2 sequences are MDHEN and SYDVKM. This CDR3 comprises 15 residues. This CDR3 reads CASREQGPLGHEQYF. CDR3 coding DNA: TGTGCCAGCAGGGAACAGGGACCCTTAGGCCACGAGCAGTACTTC.

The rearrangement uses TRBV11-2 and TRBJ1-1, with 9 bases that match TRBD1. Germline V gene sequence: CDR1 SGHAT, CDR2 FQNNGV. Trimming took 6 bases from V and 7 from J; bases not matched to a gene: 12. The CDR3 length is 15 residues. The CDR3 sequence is CASRSNRDRVGEAFF. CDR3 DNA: TGTGCCAGCAGATCTAACCGGGACAGGGTGGGTGAAGCTTTCTTT.

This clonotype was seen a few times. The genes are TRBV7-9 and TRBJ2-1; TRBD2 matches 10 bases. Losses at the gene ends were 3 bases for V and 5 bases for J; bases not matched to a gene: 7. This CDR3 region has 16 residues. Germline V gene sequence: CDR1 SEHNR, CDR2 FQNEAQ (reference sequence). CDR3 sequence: CASSFQLAGYHNEQFF. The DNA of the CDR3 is TGTGCCAGCAGCTTCCAACTAGCGGGGTACCACAATGAGCAGTTCTTC.

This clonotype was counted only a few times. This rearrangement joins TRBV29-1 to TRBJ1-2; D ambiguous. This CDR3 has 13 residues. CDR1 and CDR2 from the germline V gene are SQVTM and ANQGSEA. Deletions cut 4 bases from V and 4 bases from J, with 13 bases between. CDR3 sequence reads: CSVVGGKIYGYTF. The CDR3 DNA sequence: TGCAGCGTTGTGGGCGGCAAAATCTATGGCTACACCTTC. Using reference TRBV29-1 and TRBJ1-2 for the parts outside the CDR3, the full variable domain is SAVISQKPSRDICQRGTSLTIQCQVDSQVTMMFWYRQQPGQSLTLIATANQGSEATYESGFVIDKFPISRPNLTFSTLTVSNMSPEDSSIYLCSVVGGKIYGYTFGSGTRLTVV.

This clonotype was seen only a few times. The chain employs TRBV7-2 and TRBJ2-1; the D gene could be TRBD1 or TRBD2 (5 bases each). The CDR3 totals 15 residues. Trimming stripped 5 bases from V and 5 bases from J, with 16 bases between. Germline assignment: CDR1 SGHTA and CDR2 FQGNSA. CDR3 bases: TGTGCCAGCAGCCCCCAGGGACGGCGGAACAATGAGCAGTTCTTC. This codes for CASSPQGRRNNEQFF.

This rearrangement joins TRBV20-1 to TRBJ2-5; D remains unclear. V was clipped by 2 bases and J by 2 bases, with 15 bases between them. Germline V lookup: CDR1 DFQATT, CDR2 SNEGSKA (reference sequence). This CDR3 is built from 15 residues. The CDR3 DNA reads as TGCAGTGCTAGACCCCAGCGCGCCCGTCAAGAGACCCAGTACTTC. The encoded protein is CSARPQRARQETQYF.

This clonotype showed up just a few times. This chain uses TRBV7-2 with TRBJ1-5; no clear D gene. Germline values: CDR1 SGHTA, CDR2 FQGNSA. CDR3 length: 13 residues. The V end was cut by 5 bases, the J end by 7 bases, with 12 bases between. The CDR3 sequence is CASSPKGDQPQHF. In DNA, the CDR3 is TGTGCCAGCAGCCCCAAGGGTGACCAGCCCCAGCATTTT.

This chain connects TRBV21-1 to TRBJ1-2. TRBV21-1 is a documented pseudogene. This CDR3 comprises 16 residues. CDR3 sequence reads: CASSKEEGREGFGYTF. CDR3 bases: TGTGCCAGCAGCAAAGAAGAGGGACGGGAGGGGTTTGGCTACACCTTC.

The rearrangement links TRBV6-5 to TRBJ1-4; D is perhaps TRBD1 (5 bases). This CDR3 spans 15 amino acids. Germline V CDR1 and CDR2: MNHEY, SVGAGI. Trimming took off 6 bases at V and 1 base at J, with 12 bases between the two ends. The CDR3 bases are TGTGCCAGCAGCCCCTGGGGGGGAACTAATGAAAAACTGTTTTTT. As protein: CASSPWGGTNEKLFF.

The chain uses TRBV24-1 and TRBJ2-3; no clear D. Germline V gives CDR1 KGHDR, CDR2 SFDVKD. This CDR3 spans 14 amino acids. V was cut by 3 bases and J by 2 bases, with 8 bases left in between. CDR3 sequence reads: CATSDPQDTDTQYF. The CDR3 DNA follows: TGTGCCACCAGTGATCCTCAGGACACAGATACGCAGTATTTT.

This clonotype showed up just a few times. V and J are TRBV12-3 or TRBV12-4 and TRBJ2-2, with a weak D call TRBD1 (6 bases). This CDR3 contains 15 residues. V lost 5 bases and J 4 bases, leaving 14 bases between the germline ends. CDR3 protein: CASSPQGRGTGELFF. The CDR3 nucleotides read TGTGCCAGCAGTCCCCAGGGCAGGGGCACCGGGGAGCTGTTTTTT.

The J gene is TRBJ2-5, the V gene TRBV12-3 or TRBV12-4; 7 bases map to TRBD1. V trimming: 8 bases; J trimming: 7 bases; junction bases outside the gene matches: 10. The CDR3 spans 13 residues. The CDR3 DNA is TGTGCCAGCGGTCGTGGGACAGAAACGACCCAGTACTTC. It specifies CASGRGTETTQYF.

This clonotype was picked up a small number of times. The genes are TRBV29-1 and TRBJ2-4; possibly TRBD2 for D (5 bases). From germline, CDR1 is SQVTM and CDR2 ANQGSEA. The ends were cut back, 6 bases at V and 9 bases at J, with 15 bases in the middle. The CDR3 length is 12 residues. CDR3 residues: CSVEERLGIQYF. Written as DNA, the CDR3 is TGCAGCGTGGAGGAAAGACTCGGCATTCAGTACTTC.

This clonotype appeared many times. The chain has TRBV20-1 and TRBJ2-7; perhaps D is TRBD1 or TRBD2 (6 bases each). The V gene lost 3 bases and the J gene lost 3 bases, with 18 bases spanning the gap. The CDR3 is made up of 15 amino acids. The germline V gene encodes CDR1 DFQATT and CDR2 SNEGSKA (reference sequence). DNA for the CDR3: TGCAGTGCTAGGGCAGACACAGGAGGGGGCTACGAGCAGTACTTC. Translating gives CSARADTGGGYEQYF.

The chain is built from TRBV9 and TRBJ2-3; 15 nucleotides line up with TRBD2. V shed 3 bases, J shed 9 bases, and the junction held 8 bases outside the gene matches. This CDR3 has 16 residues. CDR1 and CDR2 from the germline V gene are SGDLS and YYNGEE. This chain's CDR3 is CASSDGTSGGLWTQYF. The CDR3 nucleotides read TGTGCCAGCAGCGATGGGACTAGCGGGGGGTTATGGACGCAGTATTTT.

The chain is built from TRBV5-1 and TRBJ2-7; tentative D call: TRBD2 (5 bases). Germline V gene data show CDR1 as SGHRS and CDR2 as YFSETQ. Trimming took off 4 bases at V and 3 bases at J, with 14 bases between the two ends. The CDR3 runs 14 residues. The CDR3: CASSPTMELYEQYF. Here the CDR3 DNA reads TGCGCCAGCAGCCCGACTATGGAACTCTACGAGCAGTACTTC. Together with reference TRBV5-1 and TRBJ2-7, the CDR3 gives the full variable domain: KAGVTQTPRYLIKTRGQQVTLSCSPISGHRSVSWYQQTPGQGLQFLFEYFSETQRNKGNFPGRFSGRQFSNSRSEMNVSTLELGDSALYLCASSPTMELYEQYFGPGTRLTVT.

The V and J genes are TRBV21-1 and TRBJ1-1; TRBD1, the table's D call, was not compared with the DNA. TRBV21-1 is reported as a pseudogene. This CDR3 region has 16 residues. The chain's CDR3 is CASSKALGQGDTEAFF. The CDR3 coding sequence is TGTGCCAGCAGCAAAGCGCTCGGACAGGGGGACACTGAAGCTTTCTTT.

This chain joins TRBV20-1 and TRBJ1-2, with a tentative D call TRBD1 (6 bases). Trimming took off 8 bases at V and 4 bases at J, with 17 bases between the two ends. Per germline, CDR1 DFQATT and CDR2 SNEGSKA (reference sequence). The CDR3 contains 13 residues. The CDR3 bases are TGCAGTCCTGCGACAGGAAAGATCTATGGCTACACCTTC. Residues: CSPATGKIYGYTF.

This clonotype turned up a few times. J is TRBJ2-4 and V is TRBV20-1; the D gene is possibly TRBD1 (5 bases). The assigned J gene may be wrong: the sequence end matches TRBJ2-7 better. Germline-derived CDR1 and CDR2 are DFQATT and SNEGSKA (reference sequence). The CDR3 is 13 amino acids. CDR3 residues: CSARRVTSYEQYF. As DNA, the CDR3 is TGCAGTGCTCGCAGGGTTACAAGCTACGAGCAGTACTTC.

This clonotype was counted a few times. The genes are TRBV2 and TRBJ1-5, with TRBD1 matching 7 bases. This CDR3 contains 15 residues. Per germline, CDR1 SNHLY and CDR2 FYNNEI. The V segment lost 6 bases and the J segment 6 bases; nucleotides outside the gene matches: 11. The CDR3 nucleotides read TGTGCCAGCAGCGCCGACAGGGTAGGAACTCAGCCCCAGCATTTT. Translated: CASSADRVGTQPQHF.